This is a list of T cell receptor beta chains from one sample in a study of identical twins. TCRdb passed the 5' RACE reads through MiXCR, listing each CDR3 protein once. The repertoire includes about 490,000 distinct CDR3 sequences, 13% to 15% of them detected once, and nearly 0.45% sits in the top ten. In addition, the sample was reused for a study of yellow fever vaccine responses in identical twins.

The sample was CD4+ T cells sorted from blood. Every receptor here comes from a woman between 18 and 29 years old in good health. The CDR3 runs from the conserved cysteine through the conserved F or W. A D gene is named only where the DNA matches it firmly. Size values are once, few and many counts, or a class for expanded clones, and some rows have none.

-,TRBJ2-3,TRBV29-1,-,TGCAGCGTTGAAGCCCTAGCGCAAAGCACAGATACGCAGTATTTT,CSVEALAQSTDTQYF
-,TRBJ2-1,TRBV10-1,-,TGCGCCAGCAGTGAGTCGAGGCGTCATGAGCAGTTCTTC,CASSESRRHEQFF
TRBD2,TRBJ2-5,TRBV12-3/TRBV12-4,few,TGTGCCAGCAGTCGGACTAGACGGGCAGAGACCCAGTACTTC,CASSRTRRAETQYF
-,TRBJ1-1,TRBV18,few,TGTGCCAGCTCACCAGGGACACAGAACACTGAAGCTTTCTTT,CASSPGTQNTEAFF
-,TRBJ1-1,TRBV14,few,TGTGCCAGCAGCCAAAGGACAGTGAACACTGAAGCTTTCTTT,CASSQRTVNTEAFF
-,TRBJ2-3,TRBV15,few,TGTGCCACCAGCACCCCCTGGGCCGGAGATACGCAGTATTTT,CATSTPWAGDTQYF
-,TRBJ2-2,TRBV27,-,TGTGCCAGCAGCCAGGGGCCCCCTAAGACCGGGGAGCTGTTTTTT,CASSQGPPKTGELFF
TRBD2,TRBJ2-1,TRBV6-1,-,TGTGCCAGCGCTTTATGGGCGGGGGTTTCCAATGAGCAGTTCTTC,CASALWAGVSNEQFF
-,TRBJ2-1,TRBV11-2,-,TGTGCCAGCAGCGCTCGGGGGAATGAGCAGTTCTTC,CASSARGNEQFF
-,TRBJ2-3,TRBV10-3,few,TGTGCCATCAGGACAGGTACCACAGATACGCAGTATTTT,CAIRTGTTDTQYF
TRBD1,TRBJ1-4,TRBV15,few,TGTGCCACCAGCAGCGGAGGGACAGTTAATGAAAAACTGTTTTTT,CATSSGGTVNEKLFF
-,TRBJ2-5,TRBV27,few,TGTGCCAGCAATCGATGGGCAGATCAAGAGACCCAGTACTTC,CASNRWADQETQYF
TRBD1,TRBJ1-2,TRBV12-3/TRBV12-4,-,TGTGCCAGCAGTACCGGGACAGAACTTTTCTATGGCTACACCTTC,CASSTGTELFYGYTF
-,TRBJ2-1,TRBV5-1,few,TGCGCCAGCAGCACCAACCGGGACACCCGGATGGAAGGGGGCAATGAGCAGTTCTTC,CASSTNRDTRMEGGNEQFF
TRBD2,TRBJ2-7,TRBV7-6,-,TGTGCCAGCAGCTTGTCGACTAGCGGGAGTCTCGAGCAGTACTTC,CASSLSTSGSLEQYF
-,TRBJ2-2,TRBV7-7,-,TGTGCCAGCAGCTTGGACGACGTGAGATCGAGGGGCGGGGAGCTGTTTTTT,CASSLDDVRSRGGELFF
-,TRBJ2-7,TRBV20-1,few,TGCAGTGCTAGTTTGTCGGCCGAGCAGTACTTC,CSASLSAEQYF
TRBD1,TRBJ1-2,TRBV15,-,TGTGCCACCAGCAGAAGCCAGAACAGGGGCTTGGGCTACACCTTC,CATSRSQNRGLGYTF
-,TRBJ2-2,TRBV4-1,many,TGCGCCAGCAGCCAAGATTCTCCGAGGGGTACAGGGACCGGGGAGCTGTTTTTT,CASSQDSPRGTGTGELFF
TRBD1,TRBJ2-3,TRBV12-3/TRBV12-4,many,TGTGCCAGCAGTTTGCAGGGGGGCACAGATACGCAGTATTTT,CASSLQGGTDTQYF
-,TRBJ2-3,TRBV10-3,-,TGTGCCATCAGTGAGACACCTGGTCGAGGCCGCGACGCTTCAGATACGCAGTATTTT,CAISETPGRGRDASDTQYF
-,TRBJ1-3,TRBV9,few,TGTGCCAGCCAGTTTAGCTCTGGAAACACCATATATTTT,CASQFSSGNTIYF
-,TRBJ1-1,TRBV28,few,TGTGCCAGCAGTTTACCACTGAACACTGAAGCTTTCTTT,CASSLPLNTEAFF
-,TRBJ1-1,TRBV4-1,many,TGCGCCAGCAGCCAAGAAACCACAGGAGGAGAAGCTTTCTTT,CASSQETTGGEAFF
TRBD2,TRBJ2-1,TRBV11-2,few,TGTGCCAGCAGCCCGGTGACTAGCGTCTACAATGAGCAGTTCTTC,CASSPVTSVYNEQFF
-,TRBJ2-5,TRBV20-1,-,TGCAGTGCTAGAAAATTACAGGGAACTCAAGAGACCCAGTACTTC,CSARKLQGTQETQYF
TRBD1,TRBJ1-5,TRBV5-1,many,TGCGCCAGCAGCTCAGGACAGGGCGGCCAGCCCCAGCATTTT,CASSSGQGGQPQHF
-,TRBJ1-1,TRBV2,-,TGTGCCAGCACCTTAACCGGGACGCTGGGCACTGAAGCTTTCTTT,CASTLTGTLGTEAFF
-,TRBJ2-7,TRBV20-1,few,TGCAGTGCTAGTAGGGTTGGAGGGCCCGCCGGGGATTACGAGCAGTACTTC,CSASRVGGPAGDYEQYF
TRBD1,TRBJ1-2,TRBV3-1,few,TGTGCCAGCAGCCGGGGACAGGGCCGGGACTATGGCTACACCTTC,CASSRGQGRDYGYTF
TRBD2,TRBJ2-1,TRBV5-1,-,TGCGCCAGCAGCCCGGGACTAGCGGGAGGCCTCAGATACAATGAGCAGTTCTTC,CASSPGLAGGLRYNEQFF
-,TRBJ1-3,TRBV15,-,TGTGCCACGGGGTCGGTCTCTGGAAACACCATATATTTT,CATGSVSGNTIYF
-,TRBJ2-7,TRBV20-1,few,TGCAGTGCGATTCCGGGGTATCGTTCCTACGAGCAGTACTTC,CSAIPGYRSYEQYF
TRBD1,TRBJ2-1,TRBV7-9,-,TGTGCCAGCAGCTCAAGGGGACAGGGTGAATTTTCCAATGAGCAGTTCTTC,CASSSRGQGEFSNEQFF
-,TRBJ1-6,TRBV7-9,many,TGTGCCAGCAGCGGCACAGTGGTAGGTTCACCCCTCCACTTT,CASSGTVVGSPLHF